This T cell receptor (beta chain) derives from a study of CD8 T cells in Susac syndrome. Random hexamers were used to reverse transcribe an amount of roughly 0.5 to 1 ug RNA. Amplification of TCR beta CDR3 was carried out by immunoSEQ multiplex PCR, which covered 54 Vbeta and 13 Jbeta segments. MiXCR, applied by TCRdb to the immunoSEQ multiplex PCR reads, yields one record per CDR3 protein. The table lists tens of thousands of distinct CDR3 sequences, roughly 94% of them singletons. Negative isolation yielded the CD8+ and CD4+ T cells, while FACS enriched the TEMRA cells. From germline, CDR1 is LGHNT and CDR2 FRNRAP. The CDR3 extends over 12 amino acids. V was shortened by 1 base and J by 3 bases, with 4 bases between the two germline ends.

The sequence was obtained from a human donor with Susac syndrome. The sample comprised CD8+ T cells from PBMCs. The chain is built from TRBV12-5 and TRBJ2-7; unclear D gene. The CDR3 nucleotides read TGTGCTAGTGGTTTGGGGATCTACGAGCAGTACTTC. Translation gives CASGLGIYEQYF.